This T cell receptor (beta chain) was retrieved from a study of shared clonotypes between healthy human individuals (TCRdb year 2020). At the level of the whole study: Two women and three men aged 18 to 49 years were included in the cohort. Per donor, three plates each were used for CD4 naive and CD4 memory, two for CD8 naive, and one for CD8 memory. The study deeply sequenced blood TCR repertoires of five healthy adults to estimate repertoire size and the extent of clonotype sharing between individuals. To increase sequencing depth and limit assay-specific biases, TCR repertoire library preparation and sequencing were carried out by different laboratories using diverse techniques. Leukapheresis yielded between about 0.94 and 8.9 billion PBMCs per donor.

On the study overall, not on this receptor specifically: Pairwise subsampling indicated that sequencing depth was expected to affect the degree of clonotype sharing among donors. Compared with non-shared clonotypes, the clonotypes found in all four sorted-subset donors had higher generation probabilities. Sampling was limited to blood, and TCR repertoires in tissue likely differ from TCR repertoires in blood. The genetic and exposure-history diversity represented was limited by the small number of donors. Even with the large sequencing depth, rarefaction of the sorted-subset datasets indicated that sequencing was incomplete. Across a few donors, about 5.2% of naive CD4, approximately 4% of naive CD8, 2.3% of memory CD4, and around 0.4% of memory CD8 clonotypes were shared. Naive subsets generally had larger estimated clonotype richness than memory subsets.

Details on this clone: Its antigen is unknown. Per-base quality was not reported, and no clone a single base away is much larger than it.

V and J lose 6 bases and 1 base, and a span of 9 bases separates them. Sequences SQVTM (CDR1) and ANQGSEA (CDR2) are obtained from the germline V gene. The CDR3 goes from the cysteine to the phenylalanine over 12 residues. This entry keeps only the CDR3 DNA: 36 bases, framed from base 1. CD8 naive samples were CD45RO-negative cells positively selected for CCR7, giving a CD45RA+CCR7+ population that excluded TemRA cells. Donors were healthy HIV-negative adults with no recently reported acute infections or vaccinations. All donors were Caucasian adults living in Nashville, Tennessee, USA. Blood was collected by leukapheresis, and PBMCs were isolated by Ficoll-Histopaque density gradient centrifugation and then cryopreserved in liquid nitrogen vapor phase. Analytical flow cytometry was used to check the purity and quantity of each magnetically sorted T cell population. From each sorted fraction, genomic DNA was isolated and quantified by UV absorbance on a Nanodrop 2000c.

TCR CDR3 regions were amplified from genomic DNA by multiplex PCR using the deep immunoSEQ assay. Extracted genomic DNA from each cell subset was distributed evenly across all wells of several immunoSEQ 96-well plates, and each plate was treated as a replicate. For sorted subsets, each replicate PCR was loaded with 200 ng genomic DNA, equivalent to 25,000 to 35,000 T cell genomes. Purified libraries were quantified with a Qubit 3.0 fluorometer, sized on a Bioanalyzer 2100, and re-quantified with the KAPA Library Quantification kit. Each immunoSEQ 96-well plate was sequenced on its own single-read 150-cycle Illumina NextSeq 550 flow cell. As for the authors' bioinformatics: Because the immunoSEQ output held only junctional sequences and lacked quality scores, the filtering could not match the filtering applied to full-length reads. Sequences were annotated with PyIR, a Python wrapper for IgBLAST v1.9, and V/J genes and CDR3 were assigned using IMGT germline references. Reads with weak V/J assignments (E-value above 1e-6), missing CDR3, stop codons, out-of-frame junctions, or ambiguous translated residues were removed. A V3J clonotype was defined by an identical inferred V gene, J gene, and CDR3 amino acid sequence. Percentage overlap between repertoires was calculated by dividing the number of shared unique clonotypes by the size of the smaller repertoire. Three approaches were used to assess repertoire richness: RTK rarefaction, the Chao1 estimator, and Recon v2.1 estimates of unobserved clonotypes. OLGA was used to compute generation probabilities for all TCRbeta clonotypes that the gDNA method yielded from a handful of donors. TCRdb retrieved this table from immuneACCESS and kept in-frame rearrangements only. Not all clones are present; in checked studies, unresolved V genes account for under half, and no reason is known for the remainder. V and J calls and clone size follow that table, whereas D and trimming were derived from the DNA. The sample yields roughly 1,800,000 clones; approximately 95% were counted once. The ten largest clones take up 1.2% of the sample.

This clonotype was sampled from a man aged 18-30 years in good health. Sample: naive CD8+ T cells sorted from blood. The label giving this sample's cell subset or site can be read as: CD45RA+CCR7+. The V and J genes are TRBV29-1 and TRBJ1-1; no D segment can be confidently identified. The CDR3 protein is CSVATENTEAFF. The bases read TGCAGCGTCGCGACGGAGAACACTGAAGCTTTCTTT.